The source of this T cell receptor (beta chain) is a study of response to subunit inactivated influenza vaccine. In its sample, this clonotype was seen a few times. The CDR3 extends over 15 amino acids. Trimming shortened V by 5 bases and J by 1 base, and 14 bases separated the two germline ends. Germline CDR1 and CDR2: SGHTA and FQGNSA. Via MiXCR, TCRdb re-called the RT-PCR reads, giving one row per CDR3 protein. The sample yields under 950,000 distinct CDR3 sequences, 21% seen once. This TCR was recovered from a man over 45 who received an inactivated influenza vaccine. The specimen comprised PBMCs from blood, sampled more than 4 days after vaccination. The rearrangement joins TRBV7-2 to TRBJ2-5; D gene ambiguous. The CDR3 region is CASSPPQWVQETQYF. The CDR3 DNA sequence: TGTGCCAGCAGCCCTCCCCAGTGGGTCCAAGAGACCCAGTACTTC.